A single TCR beta chain is shown here with its context. Its binding antigen is unknown. No base quality values were provided; no much bigger clone lies one nucleotide off. The run used an Illumina HiSeq 2500. Quantitative 5'-RACE with molecular barcodes was used to prepare TCR beta libraries. Concerning the study's data processing: Disease-linked TCR variants were identified with a new computational method built on a probabilistic model of VDJ rearrangement. The public reads were quality trimmed at Q25 with fastp and then assembled into clones with MiXCR by TCRdb, keeping productive beta chains. Entries are consolidated by CDR3 protein sequence, retaining the most common genes and DNA. For this entry, the V and J calls and clone size follow TCRdb and not the study's own pipeline. The sample table records some 700,000 distinct CDR3 sequences; 15% to 20% of these occur just once. The top ten hold 15% to 20% of the sample.

This sample was included in a study of CD8 T cells in ankylosing spondylitis (dated 2017 in TCRdb). Study-level background: The study profiled T cell receptor beta repertoires in healthy donors and ankylosing spondylitis patients to find disease-linked TCR variants. In total, the full study cohort was made up of approximately 99 healthy donors and roughly 27 ankylosing spondylitis patients. Samples of peripheral blood were taken, and for ankylosing spondylitis patients, synovial fluid was collected as well.

V is cut by 5 bases and J by 0 bases, and the space between the germline ends is 10 bases. The germline V gene specifies SNHLY as CDR1 and FYNNEI as CDR2. The CDR3, cysteine through phenylalanine, is 14 amino acids long. The CDR3 DNA has 42 bases and is translated from base 1. What the work shows at the level of the full study, not this receptor alone: Some motif variants were previously reported in synovial fluid and blood of reactive arthritis patients, suggesting common disease-initiation mechanisms. In peripheral blood, the disease-linked clones were found at relatively low frequencies and had a CD8+ phenotype. Significant enrichment of the disease-linked clones was reported in matched synovial fluid samples from ankylosing spondylitis patients. Blood from ankylosing spondylitis patients appeared to be characterized by a TCR beta motif made up of several highly homologous amino acid variants.

This TCR was recovered from a male donor with ankylosing spondylitis. Sequenced material: blood, either unsorted or a sorted T cell fraction (not recorded which). The chain employs TRBV2 and TRBJ1-1, with the identity of the D gene unclear. The CDR3 sequence is CASSRAPMNTEAFF. The DNA sequence is as follows: TGTGCCAGCAGTCGGGCCCCGATGAACACTGAAGCTTTCTTT.